The entry below gives a single T cell receptor beta chain sequence along with its context. Assay used: immunoSEQ multiplex PCR; TCRdb lists only in-frame clones, some missing. The sample includes approximately 500,000 clones, approximately 87% seen only once; the top ten take around 1.9%. This sample is drawn from a study of blood T cell repertoires in COVID-19. This CDR3 is built from 18 residues. The J segment lost 2 bases and the V segment lost 1 base, leaving 10 bases of the junction unmatched. In germline, CDR1 is MGHRA, CDR2 YSYEKL. The chain combines TRBV4-1 with TRBJ1-4; TRBD1 aligns across 7 bases. The TCR sequence derives from a woman in her thirties or forties who had recovered from COVID-19. The source material was PBMCs or T cells enriched from blood (not recorded which). The CDR3: CASSQVRVGTATNEKLFF. As DNA, the CDR3 is TGCGCCAGCAGCCAAGTTCGAGTCGGGACAGCTACTAATGAAAAACTGTTTTTT.